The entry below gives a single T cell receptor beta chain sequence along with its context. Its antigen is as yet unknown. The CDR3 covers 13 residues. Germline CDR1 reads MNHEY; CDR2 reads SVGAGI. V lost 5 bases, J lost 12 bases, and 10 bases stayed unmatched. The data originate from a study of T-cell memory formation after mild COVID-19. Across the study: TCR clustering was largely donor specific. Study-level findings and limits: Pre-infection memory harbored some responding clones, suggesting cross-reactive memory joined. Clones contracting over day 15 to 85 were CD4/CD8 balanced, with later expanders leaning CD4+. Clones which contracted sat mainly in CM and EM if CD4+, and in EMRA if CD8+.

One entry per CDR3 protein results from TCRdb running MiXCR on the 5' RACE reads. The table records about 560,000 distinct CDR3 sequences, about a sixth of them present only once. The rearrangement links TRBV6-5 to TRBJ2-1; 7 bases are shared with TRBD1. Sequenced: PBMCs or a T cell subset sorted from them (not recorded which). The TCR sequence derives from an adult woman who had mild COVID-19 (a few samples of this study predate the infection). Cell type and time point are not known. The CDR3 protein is CASSTSGGVVQFF. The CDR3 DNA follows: TGTGCCAGCAGTACCTCAGGGGGTGTTGTGCAGTTCTTC.